One TCR beta chain is described in this entry. The antigen is unknown. This specimen belongs to a study of shared clonotypes between healthy human individuals. In the study overall: Serving as donors were a couple of women and three men, whose ages spanned 18 to 49.

Study conclusions and caveats: Around 5.3% of naive CD4 clonotypes were shared across several donors.

This CDR3 has 14 residues. Trimming at V came to 0 bases and at J to 12 bases, leaving 12 bases not matched to a gene. From germline, CDR1 is SGHNT and CDR2 YYREEE (reference sequence). Negatively enriched CD4+ T cells were divided by CD45RA into naive and memory. At deep level, the assay was performed. Sequenced by immunoSEQ multiplex PCR; TCRdb stores in-frame clones only, minus some. Among fewer than 3 million clones, about nine tenths were seen once, and the ten largest hold around 0.38%. This TCR came from a man aged 18 to 30 in good health. Some clones in this sample may be carry-over from other donors' samples. The sample taken for sequencing was naive CD4+ T cells from PBMCs. Subset given: CD45RA+ positively selected. J is TRBJ2-7 and V is TRBV5-4; the match to TRBD1 covers 7 bases. Here the CDR3 DNA reads TGTGCCAGCAGCTTGGCCAATAGCGACAGGGCCATGTACTTC. It codes for CASSLANSDRAMYF.